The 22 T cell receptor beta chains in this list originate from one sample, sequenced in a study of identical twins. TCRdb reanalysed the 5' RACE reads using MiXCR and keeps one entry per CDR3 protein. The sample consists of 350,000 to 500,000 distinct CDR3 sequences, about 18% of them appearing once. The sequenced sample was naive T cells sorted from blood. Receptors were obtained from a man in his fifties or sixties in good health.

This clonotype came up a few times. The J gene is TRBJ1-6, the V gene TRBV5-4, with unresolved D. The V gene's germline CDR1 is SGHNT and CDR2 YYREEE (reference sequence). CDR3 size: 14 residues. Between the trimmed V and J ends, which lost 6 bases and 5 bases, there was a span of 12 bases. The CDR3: CASTTRANNSPLHF. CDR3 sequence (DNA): TGTGCCAGCACCACTCGGGCAAATAATTCACCCCTCCACTTT.

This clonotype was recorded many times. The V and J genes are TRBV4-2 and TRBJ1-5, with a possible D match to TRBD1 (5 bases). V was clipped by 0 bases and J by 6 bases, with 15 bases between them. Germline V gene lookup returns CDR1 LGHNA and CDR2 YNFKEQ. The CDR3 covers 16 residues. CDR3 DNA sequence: TGTGCCAGCAGCCAAGATTCGGGGACGGCCGGTCAGCCCCAGCATTTT. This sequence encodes CASSQDSGTAGQPQHF.

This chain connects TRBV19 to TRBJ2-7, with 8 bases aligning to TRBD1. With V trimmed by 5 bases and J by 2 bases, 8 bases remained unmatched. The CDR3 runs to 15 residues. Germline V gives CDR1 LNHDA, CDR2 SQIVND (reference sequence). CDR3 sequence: CASSPGDRFAYEQYF. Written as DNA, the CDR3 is TGTGCCAGTAGTCCCGGGGACAGGTTCGCCTACGAGCAGTACTTC.

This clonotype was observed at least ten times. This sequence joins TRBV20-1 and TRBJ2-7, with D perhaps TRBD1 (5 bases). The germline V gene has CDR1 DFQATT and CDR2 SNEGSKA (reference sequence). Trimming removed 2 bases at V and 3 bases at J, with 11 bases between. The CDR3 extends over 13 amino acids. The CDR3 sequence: CSARQGYNYEQYF. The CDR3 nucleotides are TGCAGTGCTAGACAGGGCTACAACTACGAGCAGTACTTC.

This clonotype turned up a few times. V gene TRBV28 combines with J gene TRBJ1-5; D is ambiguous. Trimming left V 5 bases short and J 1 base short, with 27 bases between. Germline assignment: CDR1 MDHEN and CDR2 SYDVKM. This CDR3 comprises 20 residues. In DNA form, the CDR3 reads TGTGCCAGCAGTGCCTGGAATGTTTGGGAGATGAGTCGAAGCAATCAGCCCCAGCATTTT. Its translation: CASSAWNVWEMSRSNQPQHF.

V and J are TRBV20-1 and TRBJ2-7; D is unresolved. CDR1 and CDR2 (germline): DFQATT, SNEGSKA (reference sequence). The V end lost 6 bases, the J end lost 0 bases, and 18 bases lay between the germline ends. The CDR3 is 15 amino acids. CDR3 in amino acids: CSARVPFSSSYEQYF. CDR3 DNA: TGCAGTGCCCGCGTTCCTTTCTCGAGCTCCTACGAGCAGTACTTC.

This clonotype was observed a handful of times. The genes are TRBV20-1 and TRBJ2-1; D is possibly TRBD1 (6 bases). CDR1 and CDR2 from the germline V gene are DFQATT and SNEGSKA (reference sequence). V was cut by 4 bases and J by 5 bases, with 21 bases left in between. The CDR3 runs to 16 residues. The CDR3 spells CSATTPDGQLNNEQFF. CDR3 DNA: TGCAGTGCTACCACCCCCGACGGACAGTTAAACAATGAGCAGTTCTTC.

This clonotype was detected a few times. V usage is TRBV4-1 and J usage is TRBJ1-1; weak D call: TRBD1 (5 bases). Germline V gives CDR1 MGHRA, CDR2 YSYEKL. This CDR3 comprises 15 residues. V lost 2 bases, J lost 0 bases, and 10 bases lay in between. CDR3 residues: CASSQTTEMNTEAFF. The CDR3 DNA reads TGCGCCAGCAGCCAAACGACAGAGATGAACACTGAAGCTTTCTTT.

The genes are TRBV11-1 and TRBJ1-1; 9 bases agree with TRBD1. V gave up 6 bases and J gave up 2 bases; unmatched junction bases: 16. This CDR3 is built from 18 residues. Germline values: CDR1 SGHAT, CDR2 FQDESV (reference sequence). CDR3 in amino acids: CASRDSGTGIGGNTEAFF. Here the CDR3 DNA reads TGTGCCAGCAGGGATTCCGGGACAGGGATTGGGGGAAACACTGAAGCTTTCTTT. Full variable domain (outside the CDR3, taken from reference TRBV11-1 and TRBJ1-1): EAEVAQSPRYKITEKSQAVAFWCDPISGHATLYWYRQILGQGPELLVQFQDESVVDDSQLPKDRFSAERLKGVDSTLKIQPAELGDSAMYLCASRDSGTGIGGNTEAFFGQGTRLTVV.

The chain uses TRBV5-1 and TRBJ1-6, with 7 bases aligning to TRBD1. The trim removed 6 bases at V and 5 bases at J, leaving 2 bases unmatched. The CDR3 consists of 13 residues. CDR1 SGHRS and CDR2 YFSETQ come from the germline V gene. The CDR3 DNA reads TGCGCCAGCAATACAGGGGATAATTCACCCCTCCACTTT. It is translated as CASNTGDNSPLHF.

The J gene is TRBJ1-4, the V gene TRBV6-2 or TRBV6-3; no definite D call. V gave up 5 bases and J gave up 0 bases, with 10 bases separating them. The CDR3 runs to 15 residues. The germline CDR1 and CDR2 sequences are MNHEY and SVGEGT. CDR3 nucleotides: TGTGCCAGCAGTCGGCACGGTGCAACTAATGAAAAACTGTTTTTT. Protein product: CASSRHGATNEKLFF.

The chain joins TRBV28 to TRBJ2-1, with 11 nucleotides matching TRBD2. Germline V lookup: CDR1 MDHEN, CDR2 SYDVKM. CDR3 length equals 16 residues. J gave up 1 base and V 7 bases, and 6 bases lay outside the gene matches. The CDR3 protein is CASMGLADLSYNEQFF. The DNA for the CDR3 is TGTGCCAGCATGGGACTAGCGGATTTATCCTACAATGAGCAGTTCTTC.

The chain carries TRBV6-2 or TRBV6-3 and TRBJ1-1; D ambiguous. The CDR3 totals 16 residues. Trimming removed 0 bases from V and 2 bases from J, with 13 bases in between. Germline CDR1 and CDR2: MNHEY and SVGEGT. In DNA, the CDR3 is TGTGCCAGCAGTTACTCCCTACCCGCGATAAACACTGAAGCTTTCTTT. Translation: CASSYSLPAINTEAFF.

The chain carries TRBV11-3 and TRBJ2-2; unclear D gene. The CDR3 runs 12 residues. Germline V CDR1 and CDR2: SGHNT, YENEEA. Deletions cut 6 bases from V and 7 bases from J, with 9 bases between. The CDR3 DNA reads TGTGCCAGCAGTCATTCCGGCGGGGAGCTGTTTTTT. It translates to CASSHSGGELFF.

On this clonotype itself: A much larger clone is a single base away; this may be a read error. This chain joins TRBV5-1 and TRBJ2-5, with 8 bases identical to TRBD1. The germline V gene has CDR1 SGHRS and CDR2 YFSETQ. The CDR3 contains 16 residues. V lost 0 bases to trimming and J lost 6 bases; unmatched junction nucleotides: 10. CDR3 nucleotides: TGCGCCAGCAGCTTGGCCCCTCAGGGGGCAAAGAAGACCCAGTACTTC. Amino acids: CASSLAPQGAKKTQYF. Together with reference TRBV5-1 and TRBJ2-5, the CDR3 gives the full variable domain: KAGVTQTPRYLIKTRGQQVTLSCSPISGHRSVSWYQQTPGQGLQFLFEYFSETQRNKGNFPGRFSGRQFSNSRSEMNVSTLELGDSALYLCASSLAPQGAKKTQYFGPGTRLLVL.

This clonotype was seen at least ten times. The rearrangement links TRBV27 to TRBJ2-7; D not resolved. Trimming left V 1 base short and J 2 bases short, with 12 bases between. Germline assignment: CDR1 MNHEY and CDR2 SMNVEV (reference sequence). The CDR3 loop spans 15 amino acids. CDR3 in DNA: TGTGCCAGCAGTTTATTAGGGAATACGGCCTACGAGCAGTACTTC. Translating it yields CASSLLGNTAYEQYF.

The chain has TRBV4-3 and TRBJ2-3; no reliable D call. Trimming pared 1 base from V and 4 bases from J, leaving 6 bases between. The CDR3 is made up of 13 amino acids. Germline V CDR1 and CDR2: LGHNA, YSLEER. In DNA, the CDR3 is TGCGCCAGCAGCCAAGGGCCAGCAGATACGCAGTATTTT. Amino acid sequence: CASSQGPADTQYF.

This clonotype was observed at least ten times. CDR3 region: CSVQDRGSGRSLGGANVLTF. CDR3 in DNA: TGCAGCGTTCAGGACAGAGGCAGCGGGAGGTCGCTCGGCGGGGCCAACGTCCTGACTTTC. The chain has TRBV29-1 and TRBJ2-6; 9 bases match TRBD2. The CDR3 length is 20 residues. Per germline, CDR1 SQVTM and CDR2 ANQGSEA. The ends lost 5 bases at V and 4 bases at J; junction bases unmatched: 21. The full variable domain, rest sourced from reference TRBV29-1 and TRBJ2-6, is SAVISQKPSRDICQRGTSLTIQCQVDSQVTMMFWYRQQPGQSLTLIATANQGSEATYESGFVIDKFPISRPNLTFSTLTVSNMSPEDSSIYLCSVQDRGSGRSLGGANVLTFGAGSRLTVL.

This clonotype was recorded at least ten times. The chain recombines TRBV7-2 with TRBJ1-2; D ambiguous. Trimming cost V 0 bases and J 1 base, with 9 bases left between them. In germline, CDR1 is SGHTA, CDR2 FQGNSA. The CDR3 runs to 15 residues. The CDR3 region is CASSLAGQLNYGYTF. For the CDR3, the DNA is TGTGCCAGCAGCTTAGCCGGCCAGCTTAACTATGGCTACACCTTC.

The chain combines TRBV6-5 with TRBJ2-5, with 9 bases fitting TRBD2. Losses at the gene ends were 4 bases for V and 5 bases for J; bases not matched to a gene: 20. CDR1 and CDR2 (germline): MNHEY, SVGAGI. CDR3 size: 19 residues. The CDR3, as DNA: TGTGCCAGCAGTTCCCCTAAGATTAGCGGGAGACCGCGGAGGGAGACCCAGTACTTC. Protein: CASSSPKISGRPRRETQYF.

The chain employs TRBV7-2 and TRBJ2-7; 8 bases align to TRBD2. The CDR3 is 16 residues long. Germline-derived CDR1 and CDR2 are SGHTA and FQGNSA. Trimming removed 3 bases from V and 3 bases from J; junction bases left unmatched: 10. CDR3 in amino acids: CASSLTSLAGLYEQYF. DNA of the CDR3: TGTGCCAGCAGCTTGACCTCTTTAGCGGGACTCTACGAGCAGTACTTC.

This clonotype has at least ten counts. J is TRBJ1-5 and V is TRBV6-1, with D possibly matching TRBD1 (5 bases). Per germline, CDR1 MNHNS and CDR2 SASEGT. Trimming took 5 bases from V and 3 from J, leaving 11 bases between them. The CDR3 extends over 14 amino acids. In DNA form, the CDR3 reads TGTGCCAGCAGTAGGGACGGAACCAATCAGCCCCAGCATTTT. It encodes CASSRDGTNQPQHF.